This T cell receptor beta chain was identified during a study of T cell responses to AZD1222 COVID-19 vaccine. Germline V CDR1 and CDR2: MNHEY, SMNVEV (reference sequence). V dropped 6 bases and J dropped 4 bases, with 15 bases sitting between them. The CDR3 contains 14 residues. Assay used: immunoSEQ multiplex PCR; TCRdb lists only in-frame clones, some missing. The data show about 140,000 clones, with 80% to 90% seen just once and roughly 1.7% held by the top ten. This sequence was found in an adult in good health. This specimen was peripheral blood, taken on day 0 of AZD1222 vaccination. The V call is TRBV27, the J call TRBJ1-1, with TRBD1 as a possible D gene (5 bases). The CDR3 protein is CASSRDLLSTEAFF. CDR3 bases: TGTGCCAGCAGCCGGGACTTGTTGAGCACTGAAGCTTTCTTT.